The entry that follows covers one TCR beta chain sequence. The target antigen is unknown. A much larger clone differs by one base, so this may be a read error. TCRdb independently ran MiXCR on the 5' RACE reads; one entry per CDR3 protein. The data hold 240,000 or so distinct CDR3 sequences, with approximately 9% observed a single time. CDR3 length equals 12 residues. This entry is derived from a study of CD8 T cells in ankylosing spondylitis. Study results and caveats: Within matched ankylosing spondylitis synovial fluid, disease-linked clones were reportedly significantly enriched. In synovial fluid and blood from reactive arthritis, some motif variants were previously reported. For ankylosing spondylitis blood, a TCR beta motif of about eight highly homologous variants appeared characteristic.

The receptor comes from a male donor with ankylosing spondylitis or in good health (not recorded which). Sequenced: blood, either unsorted or a sorted T cell fraction (not recorded which). J is TRBJ1-4 and V is TRBV12-3 or TRBV12-4, with D uncertain. The CDR3 here is CANSQSNEKLFF. CDR3 in DNA: TGTGCCAACAGTCAATCGAATGAAAAACTGTTTTTT.